This T cell receptor (beta chain) was captured by sequencing in a study of blood T cell repertoires in COVID-19. Study-level information: COVID-19 samples from acute and convalescent phases originated in the United States, Italy and Spain. T cells, B-cell-depleted T cells, or PBMCs supplied cDNA or gDNA.

The V and J ends lost 1 base and 6 bases respectively, with 9 bases between them. The CDR3 is 13 amino acids. CDR1 and CDR2 from the germline V gene are LGHDT and YNNKEL (reference sequence). Grouping used clinical history reported by participants in a survey and questionnaire. Original data processing: Using reference gene primer amplification, nucleated cell counts were estimated. Generated by immunoSEQ multiplex PCR, the TCRdb table keeps only in-frame clones and is missing some. V and J calls and clone size follow that table, whereas D and trimming were derived from the DNA. The data contain fewer than 500,000 clones, 70% to 90% of them singletons.

Sequencing used PBMCs or T cells enriched from blood (not recorded which). This clonotype was sampled from a woman aged 18-29 years with acute COVID-19. The J gene is TRBJ1-1, the V gene TRBV3-1 (or the pseudogene TRBV3-2); D not certain. CDR3 DNA: TGTGCCAGCAGCCAAGTCGGGTGGCCTGAAGCTTTCTTT. It is translated as CASSQVGWPEAFF.